The present TCR beta chain was sequenced within a study of shared T cell receptors in the human thymus. This CDR3 contains 15 residues. Looked up from germline, CDR1 is WSHSY and CDR2 is SAAADI. V lost 3 bases to trimming and J lost 1 base, with 12 bases between them. Clones were sequenced by immunoSEQ multiplex PCR, and TCRdb holds only the in-frame ones, with some missing. The sample yields fewer than 700,000 clones, around 87% seen once. These records were also assigned to another study, of human thymus T cells. That source notes: Use of V and J genes seemed skewed within the thymic and blood repertoires. In unrelated individuals, thymic repertoires overlapped highly, according to related research.

The receptor was isolated from a boy younger than two with a congenital heart defect. J is TRBJ1-2 and V is TRBV10-2; tentatively, D is TRBD1 (5 bases). Source material: thymocytes. The CDR3 spells CASSDGQGYNYGYTF. In nucleotides, the CDR3 is TGCGCCAGCAGTGATGGTCAGGGTTATAACTATGGCTACACCTTC.